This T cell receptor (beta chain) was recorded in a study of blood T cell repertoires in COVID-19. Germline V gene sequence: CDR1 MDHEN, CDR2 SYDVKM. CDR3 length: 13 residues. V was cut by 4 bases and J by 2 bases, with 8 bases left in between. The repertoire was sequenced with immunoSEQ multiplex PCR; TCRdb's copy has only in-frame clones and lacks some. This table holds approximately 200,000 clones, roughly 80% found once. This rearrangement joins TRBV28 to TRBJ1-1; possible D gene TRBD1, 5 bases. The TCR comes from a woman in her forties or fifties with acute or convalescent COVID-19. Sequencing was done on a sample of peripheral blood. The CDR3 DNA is TGTGCCAGCAGTTCAGGGTTCAACACTGAAGCTTTCTTT. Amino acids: CASSSGFNTEAFF.